This T cell receptor beta chain was captured in a study of blood T cell repertoires in COVID-19. Trimming shortened V by 4 bases and J by 0 bases, and 16 bases separated the two germline ends. Germline CDR1 is ENHRY and CDR2 is SYGVKD. This CDR3 comprises 16 residues. Assay used: immunoSEQ multiplex PCR; TCRdb lists only in-frame clones, some missing. The table lists 15,000 to 20,000 clones, about 85% of them singletons, with 16% in the top ten. The sequence came from a human donor in a cohort sampled during active COVID-19. The source material was peripheral blood. V usage is TRBV10-3 and J usage is TRBJ2-7, with D perhaps matching TRBD1 (6 bases). The CDR3 region is CAISAVPTGTSYEQYF. The CDR3 bases are TGTGCCATCAGTGCCGTCCCGACAGGAACCTCCTACGAGCAGTACTTC.